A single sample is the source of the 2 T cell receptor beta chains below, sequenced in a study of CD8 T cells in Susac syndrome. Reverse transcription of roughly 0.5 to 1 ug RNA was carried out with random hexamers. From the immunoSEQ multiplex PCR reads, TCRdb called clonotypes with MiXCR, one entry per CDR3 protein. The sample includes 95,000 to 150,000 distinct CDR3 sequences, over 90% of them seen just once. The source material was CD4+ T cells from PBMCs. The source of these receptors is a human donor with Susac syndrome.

In DNA form, the CDR3 reads TGTGCCAGCAGCTTAGATGTCCGACTTGGCTATGGCTACACCTTC. It yields the protein CASSLDVRLGYGYTF. J is TRBJ1-2 and V is TRBV7-2, with unresolved D. Trimming stripped 1 base from V and 4 bases from J, with 13 bases between. This CDR3 is built from 15 residues. Germline CDR1 is SGHTA and CDR2 is FQGNSA.

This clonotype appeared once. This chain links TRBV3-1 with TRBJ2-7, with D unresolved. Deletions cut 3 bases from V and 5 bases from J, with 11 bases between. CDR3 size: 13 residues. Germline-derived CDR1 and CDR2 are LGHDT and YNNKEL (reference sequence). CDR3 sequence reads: CASSQAPNHEQYF. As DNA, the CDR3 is TGTGCCAGCAGCCAGGCCCCAAATCACGAGCAGTACTTC.